This TCR beta chain was retrieved from a study of blood T cells in healthy people across ages. Using a J-beta primer mix together with a sample-barcoded 5' primer, a second PCR was run for roughly 6 to 12 cycles. MiXCR, applied by TCRdb to the 5' RACE reads, yields one record per CDR3 protein. The sample yields about 1 million distinct CDR3 sequences, less than 25% seen once. This sample was also put to use in a study of T cells of mothers and their children.

This receptor was identified in a girl aged 2 to 10 in good health. Material for sequencing was blood.

In DNA, the CDR3 is TGTGCCAGCAGTCTCCTCGCTCTGTCCGAGCAGTACTTC. It translates to CASSLLALSEQYF. The V gene is TRBV12-3 or TRBV12-4, the J gene TRBJ2-5; D not resolved. The J call may be in error: the DNA end matches TRBJ2-7 better. This CDR3 has 13 residues.